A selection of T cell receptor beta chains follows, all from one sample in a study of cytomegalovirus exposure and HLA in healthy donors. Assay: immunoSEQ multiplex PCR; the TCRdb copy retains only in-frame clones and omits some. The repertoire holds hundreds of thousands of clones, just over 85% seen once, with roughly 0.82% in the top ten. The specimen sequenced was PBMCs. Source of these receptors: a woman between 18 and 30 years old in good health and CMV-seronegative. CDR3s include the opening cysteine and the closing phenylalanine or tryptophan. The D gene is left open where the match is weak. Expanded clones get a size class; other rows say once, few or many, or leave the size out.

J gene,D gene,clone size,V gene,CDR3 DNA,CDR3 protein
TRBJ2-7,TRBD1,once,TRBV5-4,TGTGCCAGCAGCCTAAGAGCCGGGACAGGGTACCACGAGCAGTACTTC,CASSLRAGTGYHEQYF
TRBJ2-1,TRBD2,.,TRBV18,TGTGCCAGCTCACCCCCCGGACTAGCGGGAGGAGTGGGTGAGCAGTTCTTC,CASSPPGLAGGVGEQFF
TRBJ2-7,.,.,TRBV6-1,TGTGCCAGCAGTCGAGGATCCCCCGTGGGCGAGCAGTACTTC,CASSRGSPVGEQYF
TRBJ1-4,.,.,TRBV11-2,TGTGCCAGCAGCTTAGCTCGGGGGAGAATTAATGAAAAACTGTTTTTT,CASSLARGRINEKLFF
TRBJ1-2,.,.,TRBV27,TGTGCCAGCAGTGCAGGGCAGTACTATGGCTACACCTTC,CASSAGQYYGYTF
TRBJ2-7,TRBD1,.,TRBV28,TGTGCCAGCAGACGCCCAGACAGGGGCCCTTACGAGCAGTACTTC,CASRRPDRGPYEQYF
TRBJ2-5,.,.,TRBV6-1,TGTGCCAGCAGTGAAAGCGCGGCTAGCGCCGCCGGGACCCAGTACTTC,CASSESAASAAGTQYF
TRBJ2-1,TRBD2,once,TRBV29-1,TGCAGTACCGGACTAGCGGATAGCTCCTACAATGAGCAGTTCTTC,CSTGLADSSYNEQFF
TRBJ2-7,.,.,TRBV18,TGTGCCAGCTCACCCTGGGGCTTGAGCTCCTACGAGCAGTACTTC,CASSPWGLSSYEQYF
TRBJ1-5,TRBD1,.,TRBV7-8,TGTGCCAGCAGCTTAGCGCGACGGGACAGGGGATGGCAGCCCCAGCATTTT,CASSLARRDRGWQPQHF
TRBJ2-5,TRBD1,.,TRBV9,TGTGCCAGCAGCGTAGGACCCGGACAGGGAGAGACCCAGTACTTC,CASSVGPGQGETQYF
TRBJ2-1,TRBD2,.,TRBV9,TGTGCCAGCAGCGTAGGGGGGAGGGCCTTTTTTAATGAGCAGTTCTTC,CASSVGGRAFFNEQFF
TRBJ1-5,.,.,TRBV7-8,TGTGCCAGCAGCCGCCAGCCCAGACAGAGCAATCAGCCCCAGCATTTT,CASSRQPRQSNQPQHF